This T cell receptor beta chain was documented in a study of blood T cell repertoires in COVID-19 (dated by TCRdb to 2020 to 2021). For context, the study as a whole: The collaborator samples originated in the United States, Italy and Spain and spanned the acute and convalescent phases of COVID-19. The prospective study material was composed of cDNA or gDNA derived from T cells, B-cell-depleted T cells, or PBMCs. Deeply sampled blood TCRbeta repertoires from subjects exposed to, actively infected with, or recovered from COVID-19 were included in the dataset. The repertoires were released in a freely available public database meant as a resource for research on the immune response to SARS-CoV-2. The samples were drawn from two sources: the first 160 participants of the ongoing ImmuneRACE study, and 1,000 to 1,500 subjects contributed by 6 global collaborators. Nearly every sample came with metadata listing a de-identified subject ID, COVID-19 status, age in years and sex. Where available, HLA class I and class II types were obtained from metadata supplied by the sample provider rather than from assay-based typing. Findings and caveats that apply to the study as a whole: The amount of clinical and demographic metadata varied by source and participant and was provided uncurated.

Another Seattle source contributed samples from volunteer blood donors who had recovered from COVID-19. The collaborating institutions used their own protocols to collect whole blood in K2EDTA tubes. For TCRbeta analysis, collaborators shipped samples as frozen whole blood, isolated PBMCs, or DNA extracted from either of those sample types. A word on this clone: The antigen it binds to is not known. No qualities accompany the bases; no much larger clone lies one base away.

V trim: 4 bases; J trim: 3 bases; unmatched bases: 8. The germline V gene (reference sequence) yields SGHNT for CDR1 and YYREEE for CDR2. From its cysteine to its phenylalanine, the CDR3 spans 15 amino acids. This entry keeps only the CDR3 DNA: 45 bases, framed from base 1. TCRbeta CDR3 regions were amplified from genomic DNA using the immunoSEQ Assay, a bias-controlled multiplex PCR. The authors processed their data as follows. Nucleated cell counts per sample were estimated from amplification of reference gene primers within the assay. To quantify the absolute abundance of each unique TCRbeta CDR3 rearrangement, sequence reads were collapsed and filtered. Productive Simpson clonality was computed per sample as the square root of Simpson's diversity index over productive rearrangements. The table was pulled from immuneACCESS by TCRdb, which kept in-frame rearrangements only. Such tables lose some clones; where checked, under half of the loss comes from unresolved V genes, and the rest has no known cause. V and J calls plus clone size are reproduced from that table; the DNA served to infer D and trimming. For this sample the table gives under 300,000 clones, of which about 83% were detected only once. Approximately 10% of the sample goes to the ten largest clones.

The rearranged segments are TRBV5-4 and TRBJ2-3; the central 7 bases match TRBD1. The material sequenced was peripheral blood. This receptor was identified in a woman aged 45-65 years who had recovered from COVID-19. In nucleotides, the sequence is TGTGCCAGCAGCCACAGACAGGGAACGACAGATACGCAGTATTTT. It is translated as CASSHRQGTTDTQYF. With the portions outside the CDR3 filled from the reference TRBV5-4 and TRBJ2-3 genes, the complete variable region becomes ETGVTQSPTHLIKTRGQQVTLRCSSQSGHNTVSWYQQALGQGPQFIFQYYREEENGRGNFPPRFSGLQFPNYSSELNVNALELDDSALYLCASSHRQGTTDTQYFGPGTRLTVL.